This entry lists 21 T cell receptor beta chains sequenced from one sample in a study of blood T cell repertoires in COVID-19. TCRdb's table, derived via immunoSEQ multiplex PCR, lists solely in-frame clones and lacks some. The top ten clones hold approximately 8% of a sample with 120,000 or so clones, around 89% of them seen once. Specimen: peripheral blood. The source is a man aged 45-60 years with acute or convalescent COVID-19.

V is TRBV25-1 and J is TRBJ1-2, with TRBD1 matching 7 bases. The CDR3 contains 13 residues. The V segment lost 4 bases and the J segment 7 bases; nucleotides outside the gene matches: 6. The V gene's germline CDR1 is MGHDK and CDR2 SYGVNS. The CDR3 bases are TGTGCCAGCAGTGTGGACAGGAGGTTTGGCTACACCTTC. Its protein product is CASSVDRRFGYTF.

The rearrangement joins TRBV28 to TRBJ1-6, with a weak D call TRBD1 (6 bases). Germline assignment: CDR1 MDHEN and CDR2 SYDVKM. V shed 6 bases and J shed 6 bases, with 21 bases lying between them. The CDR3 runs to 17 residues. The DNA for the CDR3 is TGTGCCAGCAGATGGGGGGGAGGGGGACGTTCTAATTCACCCCTCCACTTT. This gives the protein CASRWGGGGRSNSPLHF.

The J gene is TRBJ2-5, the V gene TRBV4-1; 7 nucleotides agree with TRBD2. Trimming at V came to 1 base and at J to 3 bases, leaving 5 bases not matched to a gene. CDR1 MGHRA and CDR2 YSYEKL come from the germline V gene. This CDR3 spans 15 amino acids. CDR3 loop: CASSQAPGLKETQYF. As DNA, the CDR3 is TGCGCCAGCAGCCAAGCTCCGGGACTAAAAGAGACCCAGTACTTC.

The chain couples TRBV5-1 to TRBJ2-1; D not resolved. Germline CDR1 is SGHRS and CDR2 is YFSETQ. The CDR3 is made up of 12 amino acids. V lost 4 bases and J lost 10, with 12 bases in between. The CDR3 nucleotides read TGCGCCAGCAGCCCTGATTGGCGGGAGCAGTTCTTC. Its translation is CASSPDWREQFF.

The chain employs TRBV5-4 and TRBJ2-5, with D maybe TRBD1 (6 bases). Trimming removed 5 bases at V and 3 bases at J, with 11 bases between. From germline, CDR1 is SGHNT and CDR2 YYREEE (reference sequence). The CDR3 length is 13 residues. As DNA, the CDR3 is TGTGCCAGCAGACAGGGCCAGGAAGAGACCCAGTACTTC. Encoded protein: CASRQGQEETQYF.

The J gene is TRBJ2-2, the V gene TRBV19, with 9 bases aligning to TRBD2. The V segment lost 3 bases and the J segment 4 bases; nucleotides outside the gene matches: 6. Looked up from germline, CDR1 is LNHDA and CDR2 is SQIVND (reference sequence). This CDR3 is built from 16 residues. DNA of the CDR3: TGTGCCAGTAGTATCCTTAGCGGGAGAGGCACCGGGGAGCTGTTTTTT. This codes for CASSILSGRGTGELFF.

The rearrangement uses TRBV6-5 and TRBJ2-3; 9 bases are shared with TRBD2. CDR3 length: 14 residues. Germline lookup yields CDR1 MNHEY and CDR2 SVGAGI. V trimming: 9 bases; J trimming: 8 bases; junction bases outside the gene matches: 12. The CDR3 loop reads CASTMREGLGTQYF. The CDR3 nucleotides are TGTGCCAGTACGATGCGGGAGGGCCTCGGTACGCAGTATTTT.

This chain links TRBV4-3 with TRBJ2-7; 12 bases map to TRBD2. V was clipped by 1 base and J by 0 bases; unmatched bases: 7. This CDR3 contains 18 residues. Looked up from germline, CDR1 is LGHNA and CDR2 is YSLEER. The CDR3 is CASSQGTSGTMGSYEQYF. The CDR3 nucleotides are TGCGCCAGCAGCCAAGGGACTAGCGGGACAATGGGCTCCTACGAGCAGTACTTC.

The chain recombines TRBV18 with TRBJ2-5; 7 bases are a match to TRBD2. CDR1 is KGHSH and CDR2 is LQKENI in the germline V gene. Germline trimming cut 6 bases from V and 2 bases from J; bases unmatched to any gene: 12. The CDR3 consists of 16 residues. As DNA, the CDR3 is TGTGCCAGCTCGCAACTAGCGTACGGGGGGCAAGAGACCCAGTACTTC. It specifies CASSQLAYGGQETQYF.

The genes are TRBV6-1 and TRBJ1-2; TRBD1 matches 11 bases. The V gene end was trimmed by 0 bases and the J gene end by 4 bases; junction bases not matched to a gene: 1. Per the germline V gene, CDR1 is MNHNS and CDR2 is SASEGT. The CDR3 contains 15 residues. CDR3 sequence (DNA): TGTGCCAGCAGTGAAGCCGGGACAGGGGGCTATGGCTACACCTTC. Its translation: CASSEAGTGGYGYTF.

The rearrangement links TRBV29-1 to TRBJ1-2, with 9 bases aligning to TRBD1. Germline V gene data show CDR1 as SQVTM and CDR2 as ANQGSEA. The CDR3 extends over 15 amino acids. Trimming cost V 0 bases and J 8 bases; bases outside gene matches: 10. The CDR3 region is CSVEDGQGQFGGYTF. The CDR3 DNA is TGCAGCGTTGAAGACGGACAGGGGCAATTTGGGGGCTACACCTTC.

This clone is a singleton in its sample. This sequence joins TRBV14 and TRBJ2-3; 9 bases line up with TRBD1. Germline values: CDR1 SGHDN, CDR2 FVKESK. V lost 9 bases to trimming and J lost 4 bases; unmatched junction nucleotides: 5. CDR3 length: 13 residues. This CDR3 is CASNRGRADTQYF. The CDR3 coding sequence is TGTGCCAGTAACAGGGGGCGCGCAGATACGCAGTATTTT.

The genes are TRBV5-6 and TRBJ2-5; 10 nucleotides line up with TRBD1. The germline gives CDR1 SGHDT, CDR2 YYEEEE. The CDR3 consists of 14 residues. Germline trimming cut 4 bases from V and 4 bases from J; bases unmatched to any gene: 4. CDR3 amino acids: CASSRDRGRETQYF. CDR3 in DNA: TGTGCCAGCAGCCGAGACAGGGGGCGAGAGACCCAGTACTTC. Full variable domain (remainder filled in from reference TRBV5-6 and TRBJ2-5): DAGVTQSPTHLIKTRGQQVTLRCSPKSGHDTVSWYQQALGQGPQFIFQYYEEEERQRGNFPDRFSGHQFPNYSSELNVNALLLGDSALYLCASSRDRGRETQYFGPGTRLLVL.

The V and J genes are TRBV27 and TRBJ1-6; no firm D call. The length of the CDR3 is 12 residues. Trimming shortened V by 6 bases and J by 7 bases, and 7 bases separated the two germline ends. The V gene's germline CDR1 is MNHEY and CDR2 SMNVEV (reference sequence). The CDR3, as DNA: TGTGCCAGCAGAGACAAGAATTCACCCCTCCACTTT. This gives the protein CASRDKNSPLHF.

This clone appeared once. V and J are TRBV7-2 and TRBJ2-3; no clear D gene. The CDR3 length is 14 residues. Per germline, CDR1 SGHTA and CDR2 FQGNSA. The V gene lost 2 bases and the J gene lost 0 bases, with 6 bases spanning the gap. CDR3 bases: TGTGCCAGCAGCTTACACGGTAGCACAGATACGCAGTATTTT. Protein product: CASSLHGSTDTQYF. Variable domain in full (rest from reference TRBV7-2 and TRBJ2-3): GAGVSQSPSNKVTEKGKDVELRCDPISGHTALYWYRQSLGQGLEFLIYFQGNSAPDKSGLPSDRFSAERTGGSVSTLTIQRTQQEDSAVYLCASSLHGSTDTQYFGPGTRLTVL.

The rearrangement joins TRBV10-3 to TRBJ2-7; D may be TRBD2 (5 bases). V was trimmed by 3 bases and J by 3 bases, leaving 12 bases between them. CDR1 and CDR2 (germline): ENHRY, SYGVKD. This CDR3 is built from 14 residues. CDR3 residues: CAISDSGINYEQYF. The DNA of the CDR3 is TGTGCCATCAGTGACTCGGGGATTAACTACGAGCAGTACTTC.

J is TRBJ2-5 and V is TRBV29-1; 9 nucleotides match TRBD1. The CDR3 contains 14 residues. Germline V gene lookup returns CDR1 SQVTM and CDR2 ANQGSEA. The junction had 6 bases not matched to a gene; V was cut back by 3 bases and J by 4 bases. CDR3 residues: CSVERTGAGETQYF. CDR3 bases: TGCAGCGTTGAGCGGACAGGGGCGGGAGAGACCCAGTACTTC.

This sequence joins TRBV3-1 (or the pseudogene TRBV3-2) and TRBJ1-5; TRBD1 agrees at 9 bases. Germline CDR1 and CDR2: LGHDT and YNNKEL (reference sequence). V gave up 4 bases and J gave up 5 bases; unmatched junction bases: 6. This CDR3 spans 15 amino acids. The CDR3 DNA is TGTGCCAGCAGCCTGGACAGGGGTGAGGATCAGCCCCAGCATTTT. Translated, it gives CASSLDRGEDQPQHF.

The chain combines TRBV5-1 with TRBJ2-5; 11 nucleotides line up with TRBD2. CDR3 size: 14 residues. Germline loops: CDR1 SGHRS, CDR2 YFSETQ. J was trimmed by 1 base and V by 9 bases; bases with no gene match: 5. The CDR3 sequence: CATTTSGIQETQYF. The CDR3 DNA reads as TGCGCCACAACGACTAGCGGGATCCAAGAGACCCAGTACTTC.

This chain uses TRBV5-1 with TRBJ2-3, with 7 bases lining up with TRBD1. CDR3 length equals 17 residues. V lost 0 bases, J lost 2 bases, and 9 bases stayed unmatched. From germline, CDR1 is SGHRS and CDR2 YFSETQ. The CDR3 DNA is TGCGCCAGCAGCTTGGCCTTCAGACAGGGAAACACAGATACGCAGTATTTT. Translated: CASSLAFRQGNTDTQYF.

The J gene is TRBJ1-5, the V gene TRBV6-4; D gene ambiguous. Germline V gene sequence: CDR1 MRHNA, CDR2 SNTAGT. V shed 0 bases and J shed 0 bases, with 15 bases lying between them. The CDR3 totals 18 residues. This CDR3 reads CASSDSRTAGYSNQPQHF. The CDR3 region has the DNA TGTGCCAGCAGTGACTCGAGGACTGCCGGCTATAGCAATCAGCCCCAGCATTTT.